A single T cell receptor (beta chain) is shown here with its context. Its target is unknown. Relative to the germline gene, one junction end is altered; a read error may explain this. This table comes from immunoSEQ multiplex PCR, and its TCRdb copy is limited to in-frame clones, with some not included. The table has under 100,000 clones, roughly 94% seen once. CDR1 is ENHRY, CDR2 SYGVKD, per germline. CDR3 size: 14 residues. The sample is drawn from a study of T cell responses to AZD1222 COVID-19 vaccine. Whole-study results and caveats: Clonal diversity was possibly underestimated; the donors were predominantly white British and more often female. Without day 14 samples, only post-peak T cell repertoires were studied.

This receptor was obtained from an adult in good health. Sequences were derived from peripheral blood, sampled on day 0 of MenACWY control vaccination. The chain links TRBV10-3 to TRBJ1-2; D is possibly TRBD1 (6 bases). CDR3 in amino acids: CAITADSSNYGCTF. The DNA of the CDR3 is TGTGCCATCACCGCGGACAGCTCTAACTATGGCTGCACCTTC.